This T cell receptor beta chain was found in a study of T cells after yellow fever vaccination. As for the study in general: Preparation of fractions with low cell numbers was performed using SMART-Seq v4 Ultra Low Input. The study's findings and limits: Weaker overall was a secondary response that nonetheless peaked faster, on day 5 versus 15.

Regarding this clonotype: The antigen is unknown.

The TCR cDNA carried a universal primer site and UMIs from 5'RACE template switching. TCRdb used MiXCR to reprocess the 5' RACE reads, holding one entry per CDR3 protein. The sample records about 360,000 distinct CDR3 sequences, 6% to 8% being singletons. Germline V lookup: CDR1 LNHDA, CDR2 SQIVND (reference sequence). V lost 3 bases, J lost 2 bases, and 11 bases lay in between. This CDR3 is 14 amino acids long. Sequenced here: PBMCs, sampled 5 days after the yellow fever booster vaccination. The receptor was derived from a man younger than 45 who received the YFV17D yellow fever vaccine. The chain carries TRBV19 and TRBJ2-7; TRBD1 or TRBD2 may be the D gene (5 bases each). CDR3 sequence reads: CASSIIPGPYEQYF. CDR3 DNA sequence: TGTGCCAGTAGTATTATCCCGGGGCCCTACGAGCAGTACTTC.